This T cell receptor (beta chain) came from a study of T cells after posttransplantation cyclophosphamide. The repertoire was sequenced with immunoSEQ multiplex PCR; TCRdb's copy has only in-frame clones and lacks some. The table records approximately 30,000 clones without singletons, the ten largest covering 5.5% to 8.5%. There are many counts of this clone. Between the trimmed V and J ends, which lost 5 bases and 3 bases, there was a span of 14 bases. CDR3 length equals 14 residues. Germline-derived CDR1 and CDR2 are LNHDA and SQIVND (reference sequence). The sequence derives from a woman in her forties or fifties in good health and a related stem cell transplant donor. The rearrangement uses TRBV19 and TRBJ2-7; D remains unclear. The specimen sequenced was PBMCs. The CDR3 spells CASSWAGADYEQYF. The CDR3, as DNA: TGTGCCAGTAGTTGGGCAGGCGCCGACTACGAGCAGTACTTC.